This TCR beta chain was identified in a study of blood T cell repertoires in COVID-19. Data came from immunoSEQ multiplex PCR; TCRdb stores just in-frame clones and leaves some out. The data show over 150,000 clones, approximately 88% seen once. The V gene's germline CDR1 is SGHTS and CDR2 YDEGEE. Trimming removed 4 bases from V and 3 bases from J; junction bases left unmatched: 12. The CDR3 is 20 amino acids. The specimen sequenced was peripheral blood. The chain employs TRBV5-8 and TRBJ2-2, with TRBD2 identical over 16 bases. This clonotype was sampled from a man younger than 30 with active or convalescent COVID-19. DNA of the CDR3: TGTGCCAGCAGCCGTCCCGGGACTAGCGGGAGGGCCGGGGACACCGGGGAGCTGTTTTTT. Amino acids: CASSRPGTSGRAGDTGELFF.